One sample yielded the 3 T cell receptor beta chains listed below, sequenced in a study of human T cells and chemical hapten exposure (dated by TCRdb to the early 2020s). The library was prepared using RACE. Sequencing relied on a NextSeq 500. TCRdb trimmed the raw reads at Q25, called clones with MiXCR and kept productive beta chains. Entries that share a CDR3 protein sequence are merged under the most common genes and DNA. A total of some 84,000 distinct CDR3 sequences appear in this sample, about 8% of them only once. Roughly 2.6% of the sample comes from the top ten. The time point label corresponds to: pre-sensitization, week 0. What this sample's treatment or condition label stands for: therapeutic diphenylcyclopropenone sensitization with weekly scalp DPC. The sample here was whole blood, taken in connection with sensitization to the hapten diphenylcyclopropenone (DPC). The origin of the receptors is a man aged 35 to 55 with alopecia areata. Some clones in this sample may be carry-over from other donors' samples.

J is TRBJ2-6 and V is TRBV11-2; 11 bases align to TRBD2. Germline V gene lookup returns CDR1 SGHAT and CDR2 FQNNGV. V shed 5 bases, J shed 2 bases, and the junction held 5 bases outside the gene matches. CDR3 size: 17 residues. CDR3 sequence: CASSPLAGGPGANVLTF. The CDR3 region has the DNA TGTGCCAGCAGCCCGTTAGCGGGAGGGCCTGGGGCCAACGTCCTGACTTTC.

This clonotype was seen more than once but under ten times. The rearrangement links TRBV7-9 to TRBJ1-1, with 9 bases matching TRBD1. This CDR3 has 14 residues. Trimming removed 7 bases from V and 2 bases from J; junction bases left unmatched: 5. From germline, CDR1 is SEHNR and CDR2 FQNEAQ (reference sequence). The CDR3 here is CASTKDRGNTEAFF. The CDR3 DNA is TGTGCCAGCACCAAGGACAGGGGTAACACTGAAGCTTTCTTT.

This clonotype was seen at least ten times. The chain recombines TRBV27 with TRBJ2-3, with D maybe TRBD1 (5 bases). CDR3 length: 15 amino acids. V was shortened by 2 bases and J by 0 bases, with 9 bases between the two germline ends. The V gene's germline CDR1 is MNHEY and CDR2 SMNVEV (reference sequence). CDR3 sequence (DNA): TGTGCCAGCAGTTTAAGACAGACTAGCACAGATACGCAGTATTTT. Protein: CASSLRQTSTDTQYF.